These 14 T cell receptor beta chains share one sample of origin, sequenced in a study of neurological immune-mediated disorders. TCRdb called the 5' RACE reads again in MiXCR, with one record for every CDR3 protein. The profile shows about 65,000 distinct CDR3 sequences, under 5% of them singletons. Sequencing was done on a sample of PBMCs. The receptors shown here come from a man aged 50-59 years with multiple sclerosis.

There are many counts of this clonotype. The rearrangement uses TRBV6-5 and TRBJ1-1, with TRBD1 matching 7 bases. J was trimmed by 2 bases and V by 4 bases; bases with no gene match: 7. CDR1 is MNHEY and CDR2 is SVGAGI in the germline V gene. The CDR3 totals 15 residues. CDR3: CASSSRNRGNTEAFF. DNA for the CDR3: TGTGCCAGCAGTTCACGTAACAGGGGAAACACTGAAGCTTTCTTT.

This clonotype was recorded many times. The J gene is TRBJ1-2, the V gene TRBV20-1; 7 positions match TRBD1. Per the germline V gene, CDR1 is DFQATT and CDR2 is SNEGSKA (reference sequence). The length of the CDR3 is 13 residues. The trim removed 2 bases at V and 7 bases at J, leaving 7 bases unmatched. CDR3 sequence: CSARPQTGSGYTF. In DNA form, the CDR3 reads TGCAGTGCTAGACCTCAGACAGGGTCTGGCTACACCTTC.

This chain uses TRBV20-1 with TRBJ2-2; D uncertain. The germline gives CDR1 DFQATT, CDR2 SNEGSKA (reference sequence). The CDR3 extends over 15 amino acids. Trimming cost V 2 bases and J 1 base, with 11 bases left between them. This CDR3 reads CSARPTGRNTGELFF. DNA of the CDR3: TGCAGTGCTAGACCTACCGGCAGGAACACCGGGGAGCTGTTTTTT.

This clonotype came up many times. The chain joins TRBV10-1 to TRBJ2-1; TRBD2 might be the D (6 bases). V was clipped by 3 bases and J by 3 bases, with 12 bases between them. The CDR3 length is 15 residues. The germline V gene encodes CDR1 WNHNN and CDR2 SYGVQD (reference sequence). This chain's CDR3 is CASSDPGGFYNEQFF. In nucleotides, the CDR3 is TGCGCCAGCAGTGATCCTGGGGGGTTCTACAATGAGCAGTTCTTC.

This clonotype is labeled medium-sized (0.01 to 0.1%). The V and J genes are TRBV10-3 and TRBJ1-3, with TRBD1 as a possible D gene (6 bases). Germline V gene sequence: CDR1 ENHRY, CDR2 SYGVKD. This CDR3 contains 13 residues. V lost 6 bases, J lost 0 bases, and 6 bases lay in between. The CDR3 here is CAIRDSSGNTIYF. CDR3 bases: TGTGCCATCAGGGACAGCTCTGGAAACACCATATATTTT.

This clonotype was counted only a few times. Since a much larger clone is just one base distant, this may be a read error. The chain recombines TRBV7-2 with TRBJ2-3, with D possibly being TRBD1 or TRBD2 (5 bases each). There are 15 residues in the CDR3. Trimming took 3 bases from V and 3 from J, leaving 13 bases between them. Per germline, CDR1 SGHTA and CDR2 FQGNSA. The CDR3 protein is CASSFGGKGTDTQYF. The CDR3 DNA sequence: TGTGCCAGCAGCTTTGGGGGTAAGGGAACAGATACGCAGTATTTT.

This clonotype has at least ten counts. The rearrangement links TRBV7-9 to TRBJ2-1, with D perhaps TRBD2 (5 bases). The CDR3 length is 15 residues. V lost 1 base, J lost 0 bases, and 7 bases lay in between. In germline, CDR1 is SEHNR, CDR2 FQNEAQ (reference sequence). Written as DNA, the CDR3 is TGTGCCAGCAGCTTAGTAGGGAGCTCCTACAATGAGCAGTTCTTC. Translated: CASSLVGSSYNEQFF. The complete variable domain, with remaining parts taken from reference TRBV7-9 and TRBJ2-1, reads DTGVSQNPRHKITKRGQNVTFRCDPISEHNRLYWYRQTLGQGPEFLTYFQNEAQLEKSRLLSDRFSAERPKGSFSTLEIQRTEQGDSAMYLCASSLVGSSYNEQFFGPGTRLTVL.

This clonotype was recorded at least ten times. The chain joins TRBV5-1 to TRBJ2-1; D is perhaps TRBD2 (6 bases). Trimming pared 4 bases from V and 4 bases from J, leaving 12 bases between. Looked up from germline, CDR1 is SGHRS and CDR2 is YFSETQ. This CDR3 spans 14 amino acids. CDR3 in DNA: TGCGCCAGCAGCCCGGTGGGGGGTTACAATGAGCAGTTCTTC. Amino acid sequence: CASSPVGGYNEQFF.

This clonotype was counted many times. V and J are TRBV11-2 and TRBJ2-5; no reliable D call. CDR3 size: 16 residues. V lost 2 bases to trimming and J lost 1 base, with 14 bases between them. Germline lookup yields CDR1 SGHAT and CDR2 FQNNGV. This chain's CDR3 is CASSLMGWRVQETQYF. The DNA for the CDR3 is TGTGCCAGCAGCTTAATGGGGTGGCGAGTCCAAGAGACCCAGTACTTC.

In regard to this clonotype: One junction end does not reproduce the germline sequence, and a read error may be involved. The chain is built from TRBV20-1 and TRBJ2-4; TRBD2 matches at 13 bases. The CDR3 is made up of 16 amino acids. Looked up from germline, CDR1 is DFQATT and CDR2 is SNEGSKA (reference sequence). This CDR3 is CSAWTSGGLSKNNQYF. The CDR3 DNA sequence: TGCAGTGCCTGGACTAGCGGGGGCCTGTCCAAAAACAATCAGTACTTC.

This clonotype was counted ten times or more. The CDR3 DNA reads as TGCGCCAGCAGCCCGACCGGGACGGACTCTGGAAACACCATATATTTT. It codes for CASSPTGTDSGNTIYF. The chain combines TRBV5-1 with TRBJ1-3; D might be TRBD1 (5 bases). The V end lost 4 bases, the J end lost 0 bases, and 14 bases lay between the germline ends. This CDR3 comprises 16 residues. Germline CDR1 and CDR2: SGHRS and YFSETQ.

In this sample, this clonotype turned up many times. This sequence joins TRBV24-1 and TRBJ2-2; D perhaps matches TRBD1 (5 bases). Germline-derived CDR1 and CDR2 are KGHDR and SFDVKD. Deletions cut 3 bases from V and 3 bases from J, with 10 bases between. This CDR3 has 15 amino acids. The CDR3 sequence: CATSDAGYYTGELFF. The DNA for the CDR3 is TGTGCCACCAGTGATGCAGGGTATTACACCGGGGAGCTGTTTTTT.

This clonotype came up many times. The V call is TRBV4-3, the J call TRBJ1-2, with 7 bases aligning to TRBD1. Germline values: CDR1 LGHNA, CDR2 YSLEER. After removal of 0 bases from V and 3 bases from J, the junction contained 7 bases not matched to a gene. The CDR3 loop spans 16 amino acids. CDR3: CASSQDLNRGDYGYTF. In DNA form, the CDR3 reads TGCGCCAGCAGCCAAGATCTCAACAGGGGTGACTATGGCTACACCTTC.

This clonotype was seen repeatedly, ten times or more. The rearrangement uses TRBV20-1 and TRBJ1-2; 8 positions match TRBD1. V shed 3 bases and J 8 bases; nucleotides not matched to a gene: 5. Germline-derived CDR1 and CDR2 are DFQATT and SNEGSKA (reference sequence). The CDR3 has 12 residues. Here the CDR3 reads CSASQTGGGYTF. The CDR3 DNA sequence: TGCAGTGCTAGTCAAACAGGGGGAGGCTACACCTTC.